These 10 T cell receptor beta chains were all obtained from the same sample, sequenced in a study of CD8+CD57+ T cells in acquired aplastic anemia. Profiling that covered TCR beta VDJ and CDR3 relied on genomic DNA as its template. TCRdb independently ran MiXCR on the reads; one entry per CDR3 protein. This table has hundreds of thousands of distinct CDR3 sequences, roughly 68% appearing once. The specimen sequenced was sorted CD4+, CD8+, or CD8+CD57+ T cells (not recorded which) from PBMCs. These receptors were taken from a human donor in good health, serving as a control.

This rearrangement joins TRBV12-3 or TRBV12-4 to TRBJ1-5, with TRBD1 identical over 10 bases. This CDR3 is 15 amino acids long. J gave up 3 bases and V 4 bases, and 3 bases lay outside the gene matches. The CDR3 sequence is CASSSGTGDNQPQHF. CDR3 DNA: TGTGCCAGCAGTTCCGGGACAGGGGACAATCAGCCCCAGCATTTT.

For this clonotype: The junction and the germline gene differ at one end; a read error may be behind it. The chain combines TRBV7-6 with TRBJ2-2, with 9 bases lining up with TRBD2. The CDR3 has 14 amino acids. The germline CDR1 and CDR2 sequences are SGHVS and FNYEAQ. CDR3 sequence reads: CASSPGTRGGAESF. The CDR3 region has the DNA TGTGCCAGCAGCCCCGGTACTCGCGGGGGGGCGGAGTCCTTT. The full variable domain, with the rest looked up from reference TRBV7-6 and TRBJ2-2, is GAGVSQSPRYKVTKRGQDVALRCDPISGHVSLYWYRQALGQGPEFLTYFNYEAQQDKSGLPNDRFSAERPEGSISTLTIQRTEQRDSAMYRCASSPGTRGGAESFGEGSRLTVL.

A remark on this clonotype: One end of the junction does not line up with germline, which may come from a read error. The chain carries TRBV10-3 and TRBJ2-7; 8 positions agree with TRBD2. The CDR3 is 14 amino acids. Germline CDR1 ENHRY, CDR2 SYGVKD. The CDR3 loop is CAISEGGRSWEQYF. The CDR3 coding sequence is TGTGCAATCAGTGAGGGCGGGAGGTCGTGGGAGCAGTACTTC.

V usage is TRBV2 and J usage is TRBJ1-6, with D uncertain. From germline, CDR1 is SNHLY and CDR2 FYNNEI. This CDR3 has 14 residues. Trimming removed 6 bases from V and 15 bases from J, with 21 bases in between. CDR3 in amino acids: CASSLRERASHLHF. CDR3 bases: TGTGCCAGCAGCTTACGGGAACGGGCCTCCCACCTCCACTTT. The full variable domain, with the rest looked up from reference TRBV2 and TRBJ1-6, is EPEVTQTPSHQVTQMGQEVILRCVPISNHLYFYWYRQILGQKVEFLVSFYNNEISEKSEIFDDQFSVERPDGSNFTLKIRSTKLEDSAMYFCASSLRERASHLHFGNGTRLTVT.

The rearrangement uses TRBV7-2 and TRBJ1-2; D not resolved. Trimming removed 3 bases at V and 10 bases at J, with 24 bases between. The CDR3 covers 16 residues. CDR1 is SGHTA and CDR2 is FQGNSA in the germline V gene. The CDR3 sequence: CASSFDHSYEQYFYTF. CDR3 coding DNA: TGTGCCAGCAGCTTCGACCACTCCTACGAGCAGTACTTCTACACCTTC.

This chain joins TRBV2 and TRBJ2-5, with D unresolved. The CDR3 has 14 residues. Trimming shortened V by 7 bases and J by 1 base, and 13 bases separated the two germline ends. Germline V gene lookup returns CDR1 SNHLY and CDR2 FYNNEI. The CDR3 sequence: CASTLAHRQETQYF. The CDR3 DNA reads TGTGCCAGCACCCTTGCCCACCGCCAAGAGACCCAGTACTTC. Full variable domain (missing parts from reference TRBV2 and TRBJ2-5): EPEVTQTPSHQVTQMGQEVILRCVPISNHLYFYWYRQILGQKVEFLVSFYNNEISEKSEIFDDQFSVERPDGSNFTLKIRSTKLEDSAMYFCASTLAHRQETQYFGPGTRLLVL.

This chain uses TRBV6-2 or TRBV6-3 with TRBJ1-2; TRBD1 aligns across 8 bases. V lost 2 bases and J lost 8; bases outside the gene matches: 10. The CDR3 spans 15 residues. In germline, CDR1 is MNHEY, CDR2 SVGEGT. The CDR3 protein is CASSYIPQGVEGYTF. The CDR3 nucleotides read TGTGCCAGCAGTTACATACCACAGGGGGTCGAGGGCTACACCTTC.

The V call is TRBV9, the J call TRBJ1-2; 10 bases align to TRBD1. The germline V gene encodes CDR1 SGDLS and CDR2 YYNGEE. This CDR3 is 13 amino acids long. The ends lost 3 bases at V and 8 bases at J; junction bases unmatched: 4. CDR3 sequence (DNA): TGTGCCAGCAGCGGCGGACAGGGGGGCGGCTACACCTTC. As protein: CASSGGQGGGYTF.

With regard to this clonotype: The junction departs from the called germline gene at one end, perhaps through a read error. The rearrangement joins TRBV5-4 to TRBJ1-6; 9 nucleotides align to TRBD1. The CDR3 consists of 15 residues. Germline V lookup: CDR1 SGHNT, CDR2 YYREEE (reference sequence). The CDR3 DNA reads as TGCGCCAGCAGCCAGGTCGGACAGGGGAGTTCACCCCTCCACTTT. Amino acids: CASSQVGQGSSPLHF. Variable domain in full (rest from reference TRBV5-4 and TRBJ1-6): ETGVTQSPTHLIKTRGQQVTLRCSSQSGHNTVSWYQQALGQGPQFIFQYYREEENGRGNFPPRFSGLQFPNYSSELNVNALELDDSALYLCASSQVGQGSSPLHFGNGTRLTVT.

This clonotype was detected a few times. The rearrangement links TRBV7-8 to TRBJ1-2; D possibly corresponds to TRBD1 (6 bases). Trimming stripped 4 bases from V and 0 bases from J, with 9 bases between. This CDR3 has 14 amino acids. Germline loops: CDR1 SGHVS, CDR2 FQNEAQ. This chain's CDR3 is CASSSWTANYGYTF. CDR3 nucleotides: TGTGCCAGCAGCTCCTGGACAGCTAACTATGGCTACACCTTC.